This T cell receptor beta chain was recorded in a study of PD-L1 blockade in urothelial cancer. For the study at large: Atezolizumab 1,200 mg was given intravenously every 3 weeks, starting 2014. The researchers analyzed blood 3 weeks (second dose) and 6 weeks after treatment start. Of prior chemotherapy regimens, patients had received between 0 and 3.

Spiking of synthetic TCR analog templates was performed in each PCR. Measured with immunoSEQ multiplex PCR; TCRdb has only the in-frame clones, and not every one. Among 25,000 to 35,000 clones listed, more than 75% were seen once. The germline V gene encodes CDR1 MRHNA and CDR2 SNTAGT. V lost 5 bases, J lost 1 base, and 14 bases lay in between. CDR3 length: 15 residues. The clonotype originates from a man in his fifties with urothelial cancer. This sample comprised PBMCs, obtained around atezolizumab (anti-PD-L1) treatment. J is TRBJ2-5 and V is TRBV6-4; possible D gene TRBD2, 5 bases. The CDR3 region is CASSREPGSQETQYF. The CDR3 DNA sequence: TGTGCCAGCAGTCGGGAACCGGGGAGCCAAGAGACCCAGTACTTC.